This TCR beta chain was obtained from a study of beta chain features in type 1 diabetes. Broader study findings: With patients and controls alike, PCR might favor shorter templates to an equal degree. Naive, central memory and Treg TCRB repertoires appeared more alike in patients than in healthy donors. cDNA-based sequencing might over-represent cells highly expressing TCR.

CDR3 length equals 14 residues. The V gene's germline CDR1 is LGHNA and CDR2 YNFKEQ. The trim removed 10 bases at V and 3 bases at J, leaving 5 bases unmatched. The authors reverse transcribed all of the isolated RNA, so sequencing captured expressed TCRB transcripts. Naive, central memory and regulatory T cell samples came to a mean of around 3.3 million reads. The assay was immunoSEQ multiplex PCR, and TCRdb's table has in-frame clones only and misses some. The sample has approximately 400,000 clones, roughly 16% seen once. Comments on this clone: Its specificity is unknown.

The sequence came from a woman between 18 and 29 years old in good health. Sequenced: naive CD4+ T cells from blood. This chain joins TRBV4-2 and TRBJ2-3; 12 bases are a match to TRBD2. CDR3 in DNA: TGTGCCACCCGGACTAGCGGGGATACAGATACGCAGTATTTT. Protein product: CATRTSGDTDTQYF.